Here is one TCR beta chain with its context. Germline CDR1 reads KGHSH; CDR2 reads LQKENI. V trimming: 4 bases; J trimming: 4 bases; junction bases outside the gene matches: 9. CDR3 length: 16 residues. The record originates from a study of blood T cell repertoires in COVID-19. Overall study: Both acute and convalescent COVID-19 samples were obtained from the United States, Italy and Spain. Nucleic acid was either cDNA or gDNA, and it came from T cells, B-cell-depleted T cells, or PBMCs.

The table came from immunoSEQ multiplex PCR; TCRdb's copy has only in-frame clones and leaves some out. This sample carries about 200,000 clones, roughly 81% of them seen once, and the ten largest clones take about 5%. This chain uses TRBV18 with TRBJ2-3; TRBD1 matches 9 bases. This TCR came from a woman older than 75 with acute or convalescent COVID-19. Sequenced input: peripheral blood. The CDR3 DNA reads TGTGCCAGCTCACTACAGGGGGCGGTTGGTGCAGATACGCAGTATTTT. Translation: CASSLQGAVGADTQYF.